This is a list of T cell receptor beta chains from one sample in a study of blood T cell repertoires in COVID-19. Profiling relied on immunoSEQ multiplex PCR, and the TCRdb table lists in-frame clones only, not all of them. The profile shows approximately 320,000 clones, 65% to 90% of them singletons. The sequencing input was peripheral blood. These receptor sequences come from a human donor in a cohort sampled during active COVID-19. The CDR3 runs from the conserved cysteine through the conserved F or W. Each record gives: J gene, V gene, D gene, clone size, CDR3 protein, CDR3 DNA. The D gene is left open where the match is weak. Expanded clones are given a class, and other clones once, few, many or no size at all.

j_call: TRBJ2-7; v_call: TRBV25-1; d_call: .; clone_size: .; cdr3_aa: CASSESRQETYEQYF; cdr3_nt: TGTGCCAGCAGTGAATCCCGACAGGAGACCTACGAGCAGTACTTC
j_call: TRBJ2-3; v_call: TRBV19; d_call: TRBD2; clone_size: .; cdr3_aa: CASSILAGGTDTQYF; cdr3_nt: TGTGCCAGTAGTATCCTAGCGGGGGGCACAGATACGCAGTATTTT
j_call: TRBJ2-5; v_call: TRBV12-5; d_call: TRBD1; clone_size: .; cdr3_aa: CASGQGAIEETQYF; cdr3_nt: TGTGCTAGTGGTCAGGGGGCCATCGAAGAGACCCAGTACTTC
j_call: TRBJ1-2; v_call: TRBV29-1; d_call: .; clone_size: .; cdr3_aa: CSVEFELYGYTF; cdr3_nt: TGCAGCGTTGAGTTTGAGTTATATGGCTACACCTTC
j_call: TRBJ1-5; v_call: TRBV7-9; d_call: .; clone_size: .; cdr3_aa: CASSVQSSNQPQHF; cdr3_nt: TGTGCCAGCAGCGTACAGAGTAGCAATCAGCCCCAGCATTTT
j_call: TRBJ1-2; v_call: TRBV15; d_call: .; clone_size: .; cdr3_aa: CATSREEGGYTF; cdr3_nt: TGTGCCACCAGCAGAGAGGAGGGAGGCTACACCTTC
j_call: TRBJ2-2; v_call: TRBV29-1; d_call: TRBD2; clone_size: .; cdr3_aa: CSVEGDSGGINGELFF; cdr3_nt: TGCAGCGTTGAAGGGGATAGCGGGGGGATTAACGGGGAGCTGTTTTTT
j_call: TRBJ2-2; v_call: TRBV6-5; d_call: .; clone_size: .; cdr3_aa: CASHRQDTGELFF; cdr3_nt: TGTGCCAGCCACCGACAGGACACCGGGGAGCTGTTTTTT
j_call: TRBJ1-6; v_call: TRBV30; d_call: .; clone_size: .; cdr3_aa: CAWSGGDSPDTLHF; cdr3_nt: TGTGCCTGGAGTGGCGGGGACTCTCCGGACACCCTCCACTTT
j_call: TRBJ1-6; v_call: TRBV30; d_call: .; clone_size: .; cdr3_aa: CAWKQGSAGSPLHF; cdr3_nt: TGTGCCTGGAAACAGGGTTCGGCAGGGTCACCCCTCCACTTT
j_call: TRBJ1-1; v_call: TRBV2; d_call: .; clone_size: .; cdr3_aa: CASTMAGDTEAFF; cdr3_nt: TGTGCCAGCACGATGGCAGGGGATACTGAAGCTTTCTTT
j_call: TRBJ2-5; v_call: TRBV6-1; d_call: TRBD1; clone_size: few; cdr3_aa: CASSGGQGVVSETQYF; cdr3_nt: TGTGCCAGCAGTGGCGGACAGGGAGTTGTGTCGGAGACCCAGTACTTC
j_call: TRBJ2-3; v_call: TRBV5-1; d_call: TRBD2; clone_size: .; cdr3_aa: CASSLGLAGSSTDTQYF; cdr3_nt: TGCGCCAGCAGCCTGGGACTAGCGGGGTCTAGCACAGATACGCAGTATTTT
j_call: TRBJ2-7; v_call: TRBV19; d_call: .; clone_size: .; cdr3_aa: CASSWDTSYEQYF; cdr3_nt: TGTGCCAGTAGCTGGGACACTTCCTACGAGCAGTACTTC
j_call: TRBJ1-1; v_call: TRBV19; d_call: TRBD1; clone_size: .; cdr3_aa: CASSIVGTANTEAFF; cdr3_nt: TGTGCCAGTAGTATAGTCGGGACAGCGAACACTGAAGCTTTCTTT
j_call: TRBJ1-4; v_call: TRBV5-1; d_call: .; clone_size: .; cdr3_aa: CASSWQGHPNEKLFF; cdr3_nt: TGCGCCAGCAGCTGGCAGGGGCATCCTAATGAAAAACTGTTTTTT
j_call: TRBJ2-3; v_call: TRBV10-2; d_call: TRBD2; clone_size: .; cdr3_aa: CATRLAGGPTQYF; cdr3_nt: TGCGCCACCAGACTAGCGGGGGGACCTACGCAGTATTTT
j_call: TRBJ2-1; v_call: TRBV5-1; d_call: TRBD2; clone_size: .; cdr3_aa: CASSRVLAGGNNEQFF; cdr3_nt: TGCGCCAGCAGCCGCGTACTAGCGGGGGGGAACAATGAGCAGTTCTTC
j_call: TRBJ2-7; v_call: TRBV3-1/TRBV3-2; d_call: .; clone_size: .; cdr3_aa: CASSLTPGTYEQYF; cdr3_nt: TGTGCCAGCAGCCTAACGCCGGGGACCTACGAGCAGTACTTC
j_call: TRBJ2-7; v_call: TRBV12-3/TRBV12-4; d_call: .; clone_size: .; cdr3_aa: CASSLGLSYEQYF; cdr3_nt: TGTGCCAGCAGTTTAGGACTCTCCTACGAGCAGTACTTC
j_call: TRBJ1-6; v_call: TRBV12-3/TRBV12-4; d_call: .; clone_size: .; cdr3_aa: CASSLPFPSPLHF; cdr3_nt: TGTGCCAGCAGTTTACCATTTCCCTCACCCCTCCACTTT
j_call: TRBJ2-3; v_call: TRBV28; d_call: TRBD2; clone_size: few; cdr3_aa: CASSPGLAGGRYTDTQYF; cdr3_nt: TGTGCCAGCAGTCCTGGACTAGCGGGGGGGAGGTACACAGATACGCAGTATTTT
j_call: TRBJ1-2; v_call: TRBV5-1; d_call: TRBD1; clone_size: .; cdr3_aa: CASSPLQGADGYTF; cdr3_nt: TGCGCCAGCAGCCCTCTACAGGGGGCAGATGGCTACACCTTC
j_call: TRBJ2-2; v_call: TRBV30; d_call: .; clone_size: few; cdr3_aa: CAWSNEYLNTGELFF; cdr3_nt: TGTGCCTGGAGTAACGAGTATCTGAACACCGGGGAGCTGTTTTTT
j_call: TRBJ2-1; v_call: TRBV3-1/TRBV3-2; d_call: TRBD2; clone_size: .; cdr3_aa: CASSQVSGGMNEQFF; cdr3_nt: TGTGCCAGCAGCCAAGTGAGCGGGGGTATGAATGAGCAGTTCTTC
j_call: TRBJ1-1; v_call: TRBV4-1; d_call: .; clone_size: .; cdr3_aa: CASSQDLRKGAFF; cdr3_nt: TGCGCCAGCAGCCAAGATCTGAGGAAAGGAGCTTTCTTT
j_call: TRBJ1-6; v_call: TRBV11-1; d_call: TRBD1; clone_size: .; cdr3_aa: CASSLGDRNNSPLHF; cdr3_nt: TGTGCCAGCAGCTTAGGGGACAGGAATAATTCACCCCTCCACTTT
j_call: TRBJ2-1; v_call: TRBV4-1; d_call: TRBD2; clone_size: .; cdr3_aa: CASSQLTSGEINEQFF; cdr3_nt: TGCGCCAGCAGCCAATTAACTAGCGGGGAGATCAATGAGCAGTTCTTC
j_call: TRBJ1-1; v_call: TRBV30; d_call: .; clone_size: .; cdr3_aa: CAWHGQTNTEAFF; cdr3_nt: TGTGCCTGGCACGGACAGACGAACACTGAAGCTTTCTTT
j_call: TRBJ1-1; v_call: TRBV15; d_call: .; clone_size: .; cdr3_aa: CATSRGTGTQNTEAFF; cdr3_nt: TGTGCCACCAGCAGAGGTACAGGGACCCAGAACACTGAAGCTTTCTTT
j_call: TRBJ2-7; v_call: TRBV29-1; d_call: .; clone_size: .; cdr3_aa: CSVRTFPYEQYF; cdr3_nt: TGCAGCGTCAGGACATTTCCCTACGAGCAGTACTTC
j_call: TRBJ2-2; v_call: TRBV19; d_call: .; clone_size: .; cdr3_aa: CASKPGWNTGELFF; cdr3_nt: TGTGCCAGCAAGCCAGGTTGGAACACCGGGGAGCTGTTTTTT
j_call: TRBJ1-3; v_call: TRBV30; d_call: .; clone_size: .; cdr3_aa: CASTPDSGNTIYF; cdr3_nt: TGTGCCTCCACGCCGGACAGTGGAAACACCATATATTTT
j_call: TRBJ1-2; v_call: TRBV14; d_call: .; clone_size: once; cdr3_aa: CASSLWGGYGYTF; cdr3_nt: TGTGCCAGCAGCCTCTGGGGGGGCTATGGCTACACCTTC
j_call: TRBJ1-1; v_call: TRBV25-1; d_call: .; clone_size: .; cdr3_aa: CASSEAGIVTEAFF; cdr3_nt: TGTGCCAGCAGTGAGGCAGGGATTGTAACTGAAGCTTTCTTT
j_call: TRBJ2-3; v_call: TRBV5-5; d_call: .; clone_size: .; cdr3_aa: CASSLVVTDTQYF; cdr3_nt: TGTGCCAGCAGCTTGGTAGTCACAGATACGCAGTATTTT
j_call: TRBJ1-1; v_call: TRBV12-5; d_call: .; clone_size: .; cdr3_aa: CASGSTLNTEAFF; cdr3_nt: TGTGCTAGTGGTTCAACACTAAACACTGAAGCTTTCTTT
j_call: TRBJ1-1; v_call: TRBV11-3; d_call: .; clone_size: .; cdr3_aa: CASSPTGWPEAFF; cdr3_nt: TGTGCCAGCAGCCCTACAGGGTGGCCTGAAGCTTTCTTT
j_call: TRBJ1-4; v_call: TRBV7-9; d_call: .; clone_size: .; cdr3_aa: CASSFPQVEKLFF; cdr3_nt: TGTGCCAGCAGCTTTCCACAGGTCGAAAAACTGTTTTTT
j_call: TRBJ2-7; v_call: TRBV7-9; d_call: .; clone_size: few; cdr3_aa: CASSLMGGRHEQYF; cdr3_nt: TGTGCCAGCAGCCTAATGGGGGGGCGCCACGAGCAGTACTTC
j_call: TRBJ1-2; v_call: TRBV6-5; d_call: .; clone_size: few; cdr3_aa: CASTGGNYGYTF; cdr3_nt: TGTGCCAGCACGGGGGGGAACTATGGCTACACCTTC
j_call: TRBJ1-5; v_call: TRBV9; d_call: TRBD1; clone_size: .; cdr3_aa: CASSPRTGYNQPQHF; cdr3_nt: TGTGCCAGCAGCCCAAGGACAGGGTACAATCAGCCCCAGCATTTT
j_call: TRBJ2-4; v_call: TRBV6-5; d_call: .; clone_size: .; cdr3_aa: CASSRSGAKNIQYF; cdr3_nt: TGTGCCAGCAGTAGGAGTGGGGCCAAAAACATTCAGTACTTC
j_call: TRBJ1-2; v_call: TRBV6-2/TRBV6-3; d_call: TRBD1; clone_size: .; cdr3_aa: CASSYPGRTGGFGYTF; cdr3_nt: TGTGCCAGCAGTTACCCTGGGCGAACAGGGGGTTTTGGCTACACCTTC
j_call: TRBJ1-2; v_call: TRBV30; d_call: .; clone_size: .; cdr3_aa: CAWSVGGGYTF; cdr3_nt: TGTGCCTGGAGTGTGGGGGGTGGCTACACCTTC
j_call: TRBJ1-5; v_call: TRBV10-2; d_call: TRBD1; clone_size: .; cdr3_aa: CASGGQGGNQPQHF; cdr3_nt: TGCGCCAGCGGAGGACAGGGAGGCAATCAGCCCCAGCATTTT
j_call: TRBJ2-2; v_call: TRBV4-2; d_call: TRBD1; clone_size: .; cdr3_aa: CASSQAAGQDGELFF; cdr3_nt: TGTGCCAGCAGCCAAGCTGCAGGACAGGACGGGGAGCTGTTTTTT
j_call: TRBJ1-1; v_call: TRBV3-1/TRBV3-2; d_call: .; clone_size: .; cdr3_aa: CASSQDEQLEAFF; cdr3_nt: TGTGCCAGCAGCCAAGACGAACAGCTTGAAGCTTTCTTT
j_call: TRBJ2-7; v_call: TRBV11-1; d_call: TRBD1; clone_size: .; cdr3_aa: CASSPGQITYEQYF; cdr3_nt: TGTGCCAGCAGCCCGGGACAGATAACCTACGAGCAGTACTTC
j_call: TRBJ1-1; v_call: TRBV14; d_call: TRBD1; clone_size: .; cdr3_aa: CASSLDRVGFRGSQAFF; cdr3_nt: TGTGCCAGCAGCCTGGACAGGGTGGGATTCAGGGGGTCTCAAGCTTTCTTT
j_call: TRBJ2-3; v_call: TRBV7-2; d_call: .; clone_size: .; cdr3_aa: CASSLGGGGRYTQYF; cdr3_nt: TGTGCCAGCAGCTTAGGAGGGGGGGGGCGATATACGCAGTATTTT